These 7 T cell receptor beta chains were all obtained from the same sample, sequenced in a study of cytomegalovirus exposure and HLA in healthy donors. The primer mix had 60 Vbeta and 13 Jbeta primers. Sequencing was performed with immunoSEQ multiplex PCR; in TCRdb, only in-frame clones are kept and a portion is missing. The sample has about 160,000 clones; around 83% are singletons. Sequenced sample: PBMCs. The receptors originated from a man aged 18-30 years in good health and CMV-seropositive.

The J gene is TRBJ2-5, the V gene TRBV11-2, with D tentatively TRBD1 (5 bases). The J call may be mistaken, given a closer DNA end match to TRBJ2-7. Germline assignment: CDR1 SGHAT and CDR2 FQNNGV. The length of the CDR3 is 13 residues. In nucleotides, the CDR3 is TGTGCCAGCAGCTTCCTAGGACATTACGAGCAGTACTTC. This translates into CASSFLGHYEQYF.

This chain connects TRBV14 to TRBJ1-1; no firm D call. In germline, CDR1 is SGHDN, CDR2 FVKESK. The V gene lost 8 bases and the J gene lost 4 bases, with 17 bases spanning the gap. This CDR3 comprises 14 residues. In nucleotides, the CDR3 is TGTGCCAGCGTAAGGCAGGATGATGGCACTGAAGCTTTCTTT. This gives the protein CASVRQDDGTEAFF.

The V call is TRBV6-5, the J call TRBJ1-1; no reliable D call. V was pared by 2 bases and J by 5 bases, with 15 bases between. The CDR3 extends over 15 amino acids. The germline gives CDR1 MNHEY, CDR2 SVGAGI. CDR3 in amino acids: CASSYVRSLITEAFF. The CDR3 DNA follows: TGTGCCAGCAGTTACGTACGGTCTTTGATAACTGAAGCTTTCTTT.

CDR3 protein: CAIPNPGQGGTGELFF. The CDR3 coding sequence is TGTGCCATCCCCAACCCGGGACAGGGGGGCACCGGGGAGCTGTTTTTT. This chain joins TRBV10-3 and TRBJ2-2; 11 bases are shared with TRBD1. V was clipped by 8 bases and J by 4 bases; unmatched bases: 9. The CDR3 covers 16 residues. Germline V gene lookup returns CDR1 ENHRY and CDR2 SYGVKD.

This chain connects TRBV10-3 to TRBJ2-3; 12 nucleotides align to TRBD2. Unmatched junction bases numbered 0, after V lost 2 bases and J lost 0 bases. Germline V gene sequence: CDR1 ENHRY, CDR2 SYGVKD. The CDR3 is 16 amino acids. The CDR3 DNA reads TGTGCCATCAGTGAGGGGACTAGCGGGAGCACAGATACGCAGTATTTT. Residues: CAISEGTSGSTDTQYF.

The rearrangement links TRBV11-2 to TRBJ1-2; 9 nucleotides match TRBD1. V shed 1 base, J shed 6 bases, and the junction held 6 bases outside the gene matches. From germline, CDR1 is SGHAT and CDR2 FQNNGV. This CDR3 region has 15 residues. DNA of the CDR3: TGTGCCAGCAGCTTAGCAACAGGGGGCGTTGATGGCTACACCTTC. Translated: CASSLATGGVDGYTF.

The CDR3 protein is CASSPGISETQYF. The CDR3 region has the DNA TGTGCCAGCTCACCCGGGATTTCAGAGACCCAGTACTTC. This chain uses TRBV18 with TRBJ2-5, with a tentative D call TRBD2 (5 bases). Trimming took off 3 bases at V and 4 bases at J, with 9 bases between the two ends. Germline CDR1 and CDR2: KGHSH and LQKENI. CDR3 length: 13 residues.